These 28 T cell receptor beta chains were all obtained from the same sample, sequenced in a study of cytomegalovirus exposure and HLA in healthy donors (TCRdb year 2017). Library preparation employed the immunoSEQ multiplex PCR assay. The multiplex PCR relied on a mix of 60 forward primers for TCR Vbeta segments and 13 reverse primers for TCR Jbeta segments. TCRdb holds this immuneACCESS table with in-frame rearrangements only. Some clones are missing; in checked studies, unresolved V genes explain under half, and the rest has no known cause. The sample contains about 120,000 clones, approximately 80% of them found a single time. Of the sample, 7.5% to 9% is held by the ten largest clones. The sequencing input was PBMCs. The source is a female donor in good health and CMV-seropositive.

The gene calls are TRBV7-9 and TRBJ2-5; D remains unclear. The CDR3 has 16 amino acids. CDR1 is SEHNR and CDR2 is FQNEAQ in the germline V gene (reference sequence). V was clipped by 3 bases and J by 2 bases, with 16 bases between them. CDR3 nucleotides: TGTGCCAGCAGCTTCGTGGATACGGGTAGTCAAGAGACCCAGTACTTC. Translated, it gives CASSFVDTGSQETQYF.

This chain connects TRBV5-6 to TRBJ2-2; 7 positions match TRBD1. The trim removed 4 bases at V and 0 bases at J, leaving 6 bases unmatched. The germline gives CDR1 SGHDT, CDR2 YYEEEE. The CDR3 loop spans 16 amino acids. The CDR3 nucleotides read TGTGCCAGCAGCCCGTCCGACAGGGCGAACACCGGGGAGCTGTTTTTT. This gives the protein CASSPSDRANTGELFF.

The chain uses TRBV6-1 and TRBJ2-2, with TRBD1 as a possible D gene (6 bases). V gave up 4 bases and J gave up 3 bases, with 15 bases separating them. This CDR3 region has 16 residues. The germline CDR1 and CDR2 sequences are MNHNS and SASEGT. DNA for the CDR3: TGTGCCAGCAGTGCCGAGGGGGAGACCTACACCGGGGAGCTGTTTTTT. It encodes CASSAEGETYTGELFF.

The chain links TRBV7-9 to TRBJ1-1; D is uncertain. The CDR3 extends over 13 amino acids. CDR1 SEHNR and CDR2 FQNEAQ come from the germline V gene (reference sequence). V was cut by 3 bases and J by 3 bases, with 8 bases left in between. CDR3 bases: TGTGCCAGCAGCTTTTCGAGGGACACTGAAGCTTTCTTT. As protein: CASSFSRDTEAFF. Supplemented by reference TRBV7-9 and TRBJ1-1, the full variable domain reads DTGVSQNPRHKITKRGQNVTFRCDPISEHNRLYWYRQTLGQGPEFLTYFQNEAQLEKSRLLSDRFSAERPKGSFSTLEIQRTEQGDSAMYLCASSFSRDTEAFFGQGTRLTVV.

The chain links TRBV18 to TRBJ2-2; TRBD1 might be the D (6 bases). This CDR3 region has 14 residues. The germline V gene encodes CDR1 KGHSH and CDR2 LQKENI. V was trimmed by 5 bases and J by 0 bases, leaving 7 bases between them. Here the CDR3 reads CASSEGANTGELFF. CDR3 coding DNA: TGTGCCAGCTCAGAGGGGGCGAACACCGGGGAGCTGTTTTTT.

This clone was found once. This chain links TRBV9 with TRBJ2-7; 16 bases map to TRBD2. Germline assignment: CDR1 SGDLS and CDR2 YYNGEE. Trimming removed 4 bases from V and 5 bases from J; junction bases left unmatched: 6. The CDR3 spans 16 residues. The CDR3 here is CASSLGTSGGEDEQYF. CDR3 coding DNA: TGTGCCAGCAGCTTGGGGACTAGCGGGGGGGAGGACGAGCAGTACTTC.

This clone was recorded a few times. CDR3 protein: CASSLGRGFETQYF. CDR3 sequence (DNA): TGCGCCAGCAGCTTGGGCAGGGGATTTGAGACCCAGTACTTC. The V and J genes are TRBV5-1 and TRBJ2-5; a possible D gene is TRBD1 (6 bases). Germline V gene data show CDR1 as SGHRS and CDR2 as YFSETQ. The CDR3 totals 14 residues. The V gene lost 0 bases and the J gene lost 5 bases, with 11 bases spanning the gap.

The genes are TRBV7-2 and TRBJ1-2; TRBD1 matches at 8 bases. In germline, CDR1 is SGHTA, CDR2 FQGNSA. CDR3 size: 15 residues. The V gene end was trimmed by 1 base and the J gene end by 4 bases; junction bases not matched to a gene: 5. The CDR3 coding sequence is TGTGCCAGCAGCTTAGGGACAGGGATGACCTATGGCTACACCTTC. Translated: CASSLGTGMTYGYTF. The whole variable domain, remainder taken from reference TRBV7-2 and TRBJ1-2, is GAGVSQSPSNKVTEKGKDVELRCDPISGHTALYWYRQSLGQGLEFLIYFQGNSAPDKSGLPSDRFSAERTGGSVSTLTIQRTQQEDSAVYLCASSLGTGMTYGYTFGSGTRLTVV.

The gene calls are TRBV15 and TRBJ1-1, with 7 bases that match TRBD1. CDR3 length: 15 residues. The V gene's germline CDR1 is LNHNV and CDR2 YYDKDF (reference sequence). J gave up 4 bases and V 0 bases, and 5 bases lay outside the gene matches. The CDR3 DNA sequence: TGTGCCACCAGCAGAGATGGGACAGTGGGCACTGAAGCTTTCTTT. The encoded protein is CATSRDGTVGTEAFF.

This clone has a handful of counts. This chain joins TRBV10-3 and TRBJ2-2; the D gene is possibly TRBD2 (5 bases). Germline lookup yields CDR1 ENHRY and CDR2 SYGVKD. This CDR3 region has 14 residues. Trimming shortened V by 4 bases and J by 6 bases, and 12 bases separated the two germline ends. In DNA, the CDR3 is TGTGCCATCAGTGGGTACCTAGCTGCCGGGGAGCTGTTTTTT. It yields the protein CAISGYLAAGELFF.

V and J are TRBV7-8 and TRBJ1-3; 8 nucleotides agree with TRBD1. Germline CDR1 and CDR2: SGHVS and FQNEAQ. The CDR3 contains 15 residues. V shed 4 bases and J 5 bases; nucleotides not matched to a gene: 7. CDR3 sequence (DNA): TGTGCCAGCAGCTCCCCTGGACAGGGAAGAAACACCATATATTTT. This gives the protein CASSSPGQGRNTIYF.

The chain recombines TRBV10-2 with TRBJ1-2; 8 nucleotides line up with TRBD1. This CDR3 is built from 15 residues. V lost 5 bases, J lost 6 bases, and 11 bases stayed unmatched. Germline CDR1 is WSHSY and CDR2 is SAAADI. Here the CDR3 reads CASSSQGAGYDGYTF. The CDR3 DNA follows: TGCGCCAGCAGTAGTCAGGGGGCCGGCTACGATGGCTACACCTTC.

This clone occurred a few times. This sequence joins TRBV7-8 and TRBJ2-7, with TRBD2 matching over 7 bases. After removal of 5 bases from V and 1 base from J, the junction contained 14 bases not matched to a gene. The germline CDR1 and CDR2 sequences are SGHVS and FQNEAQ. The CDR3 contains 17 residues. The CDR3 sequence: CASSPGRAGPFSYEQYF. DNA of the CDR3: TGTGCCAGCAGCCCTGGGCGAGCGGGGCCCTTTTCCTACGAGCAGTACTTC.

The V and J genes are TRBV10-1 and TRBJ2-1; possible D gene TRBD2, 7 bases. V dropped 2 bases and J dropped 10 bases, with 12 bases sitting between them. Germline V gives CDR1 WNHNN, CDR2 SYGVQD (reference sequence). This CDR3 comprises 13 residues. CDR3 coding DNA: TGCGCCAGCAGTGAGGGGGGGCGGGGGGAGCAGTTCTTC. Its protein is CASSEGGRGEQFF.

The chain carries TRBV7-2 and TRBJ2-7, with 8 bases fitting TRBD1. CDR1 and CDR2 from the germline V gene are SGHTA and FQGNSA. The CDR3 extends over 12 amino acids. Losses at the gene ends were 2 bases for V and 7 bases for J; bases not matched to a gene: 1. The CDR3 bases are TGTGCCAGCAGCTTACAGGGGGCAGAGCAGTACTTC. It encodes CASSLQGAEQYF.

This chain links TRBV19 with TRBJ1-3; D is unclear. Germline CDR1 reads LNHDA; CDR2 reads SQIVND (reference sequence). V was cut by 7 bases and J by 0 bases, with 10 bases left in between. The CDR3 covers 14 residues. The CDR3 region is CASIDRSSGNTIYF. In DNA, the CDR3 is TGTGCCAGTATTGATAGGAGCTCTGGAAACACCATATATTTT.

V is TRBV7-3 and J is TRBJ2-2; 12 bases are shared with TRBD2. Germline assignment: CDR1 SGHTA and CDR2 FQGTGA. Germline trimming cut 6 bases from V and 4 bases from J; bases unmatched to any gene: 6. The CDR3 runs to 16 residues. The CDR3 coding sequence is TGTGCCAGCAGTTCATCTAGCGGGGGGGGCACCGGGGAGCTGTTTTTT. Encoded protein: CASSSSSGGGTGELFF.

The rearrangement links TRBV28 to TRBJ1-2; tentative D call: TRBD1 (6 bases). V was trimmed by 0 bases and J by 14 bases, leaving 13 bases between them. The CDR3 covers 12 residues. Per germline, CDR1 MDHEN and CDR2 SYDVKM. The CDR3 loop reads CASSLWGGQRTF. CDR3 bases: TGTGCCAGCAGTTTATGGGGGGGGCAAAGGACCTTC.

The rearrangement uses TRBV19 and TRBJ2-3; 11 bases fit TRBD2. J gave up 7 bases and V 6 bases, and 12 bases lay outside the gene matches. Germline CDR1 LNHDA, CDR2 SQIVND (reference sequence). The CDR3 has 16 residues. The CDR3 nucleotides are TGTGCCAGTAGAGGATTTACTAGCGGGGGTGTAAATACGCAGTATTTT. It translates to CASRGFTSGGVNTQYF.

Only a few counts were recorded for this clone. The CDR3 sequence: CASSDSASSYEQYF. The CDR3 DNA follows: TGTGCCAGCAGCGACAGTGCGAGCTCCTACGAGCAGTACTTC. The genes are TRBV28 and TRBJ2-7; a possible D gene is TRBD1 (5 bases). Germline values: CDR1 MDHEN, CDR2 SYDVKM. This CDR3 is 14 amino acids long. The V gene lost 6 bases and the J gene lost 0 bases, with 12 bases spanning the gap.

This rearrangement joins TRBV29-1 to TRBJ2-1; D call uncertain. Germline CDR1 reads SQVTM; CDR2 reads ANQGSEA. The CDR3 is 12 residues long. Trimming cost V 3 bases and J 3 bases, with 6 bases left between them. The CDR3 loop reads CSVEAYYNEQFF. The CDR3 nucleotides read TGCAGCGTTGAGGCTTACTACAATGAGCAGTTCTTC.

The rearrangement joins TRBV5-1 to TRBJ2-5, with TRBD2 matching 11 bases. CDR1 is SGHRS, CDR2 YFSETQ, per germline. V trimming: 2 bases; J trimming: 5 bases; junction bases outside the gene matches: 8. The CDR3 totals 16 residues. DNA for the CDR3: TGCGCCAGCAGCTTCCTCCCAACTAGCGGGGGTGAGACCCAGTACTTC. This encodes CASSFLPTSGGETQYF.

The chain employs TRBV7-9 and TRBJ1-6; D gene unclear. The germline V and J ends were trimmed by 5 bases and 8 bases, with 13 bases remaining between them. CDR3 length: 14 residues. The germline gives CDR1 SEHNR, CDR2 FQNEAQ (reference sequence). CDR3 residues: CASSRRGSDSPLHF. The CDR3 nucleotides read TGTGCCAGCAGCCGCCGGGGTTCTGATTCACCCCTCCACTTT.

The chain has TRBV7-2 and TRBJ1-4, with a possible D match to TRBD1 (5 bases). Germline V lookup: CDR1 SGHTA, CDR2 FQGNSA. V was trimmed by 2 bases and J by 8 bases, leaving 15 bases between them. The CDR3 extends over 15 amino acids. The CDR3 nucleotides are TGTGCCAGCAGCTTAAGCCCAGGGAAGGGCGAAAAACTGTTTTTT. It specifies CASSLSPGKGEKLFF.

The rearrangement uses TRBV7-2 and TRBJ2-5; 7 nucleotides match TRBD2. CDR1 and CDR2 (germline): SGHTA, FQGNSA. Trimming cost V 5 bases and J 1 base; bases outside gene matches: 4. The CDR3 is 14 amino acids. DNA of the CDR3: TGTGCCAGCAGCCAGTCGGGGGGCCAAGAGACCCAGTACTTC. Translating gives CASSQSGGQETQYF.

The gene calls are TRBV7-9 and TRBJ2-1, with TRBD2 matching 7 bases. CDR1 is SEHNR, CDR2 FQNEAQ, per germline (reference sequence). With 4 bases clipped from V and 7 bases from J, the junction kept 7 bases outside the gene matches. This CDR3 comprises 14 residues. CDR3 sequence reads: CASSSVGGGNEQFF. The CDR3, as DNA: TGTGCCAGCAGCTCGGTGGGGGGGGGAAATGAGCAGTTCTTC.

This sequence joins TRBV28 and TRBJ2-7, with 8 bases fitting TRBD1. Germline V gives CDR1 MDHEN, CDR2 SYDVKM. The ends lost 5 bases at V and 13 bases at J; junction bases unmatched: 10. The CDR3 extends over 12 amino acids. CDR3 nucleotide sequence: TGTGCCAGCAGTCGGAGACAGGGGAGCGAATACTTC. Its translation is CASSRRQGSEYF.

This chain connects TRBV4-2 to TRBJ1-4; perhaps TRBD1 as D (6 bases). The germline gives CDR1 LGHNA, CDR2 YNFKEQ. This CDR3 has 16 residues. Trimming removed 1 base from V and 3 bases from J, with 12 bases in between. CDR3 in DNA: TGTGCCAGCAGCCAAGGGGCAGGGGTGGCTAATGAAAAACTGTTTTTT. This encodes CASSQGAGVANEKLFF.